Presented here are 32 T cell receptor beta chains from one specimen sequenced in a study of blood T cell repertoires in COVID-19. The data were produced by immunoSEQ multiplex PCR, yet TCRdb's version contains in-frame clones alone and is incomplete. The sample has 140,000 to 150,000 clones, roughly 80% seen once. The sequencing sample was made of PBMCs or T cells enriched from blood (not recorded which). The receptor source for this set is a woman aged 45-59 years who had recovered from COVID-19.

This rearrangement joins TRBV30 to TRBJ2-3; 9 bases map to TRBD1. The CDR3 extends over 13 amino acids. Germline lookup yields CDR1 GTSNPN and CDR2 SVGIG (reference sequence). The trim removed 5 bases at V and 6 bases at J, leaving 6 bases unmatched. The CDR3 nucleotides are TGTGCCTGGCACGGGACAGGGAGTGATACGCAGTATTTT. The encoded protein is CAWHGTGSDTQYF.

The chain carries TRBV5-1 and TRBJ1-1, with D perhaps matching TRBD1 (6 bases). V lost 4 bases to trimming and J lost 4 bases, with 11 bases between them. The CDR3 runs 13 residues. Per the germline V gene, CDR1 is SGHRS and CDR2 is YFSETQ. The CDR3: CASSTQGATEAFF. In nucleotides, the CDR3 is TGCGCCAGCAGCACACAGGGTGCCACTGAAGCTTTCTTT.

The chain carries TRBV7-9 and TRBJ2-2, with D hard to call. CDR1 and CDR2 from the germline V gene are SEHNR and FQNEAQ (reference sequence). V was clipped by 1 base and J by 4 bases, with 10 bases between them. There are 15 residues in the CDR3. Written as DNA, the CDR3 is TGTGCCAGCAGCTTAGAGGTAGCATTCACCGGGGAGCTGTTTTTT. Residues: CASSLEVAFTGELFF.

The CDR3 here is CATSNRASGELFF. CDR3 in DNA: TGTGCCACCAGCAACAGGGCGTCCGGGGAGCTGTTTTTT. The chain links TRBV15 to TRBJ2-2; D is perhaps TRBD1 (6 bases). Trimming removed 4 bases from V and 6 bases from J, with 9 bases in between. Germline lookup yields CDR1 LNHNV and CDR2 YYDKDF (reference sequence). This CDR3 comprises 13 residues.

This rearrangement joins TRBV30 to TRBJ1-6, with 8 bases identical to TRBD1. V lost 3 bases, J lost 13 bases, and 8 bases stayed unmatched. The germline gives CDR1 GTSNPN, CDR2 SVGIG (reference sequence). The CDR3 consists of 13 residues. CDR3 nucleotide sequence: TGTGCCTGGAGGGACAGGGTATTGGGGCCCCTCCACTTT. Residues: CAWRDRVLGPLHF. Drawing the rest from reference TRBV30 and TRBJ1-6, the complete variable domain is SQTIHQWPATLVQPVGSPLSLECTVEGTSNPNLYWYRQAAGRGLQLLFYSVGIGQISSEVPQNLSASRPQDRQFILSSKKLLLSDSGFYLCAWRDRVLGPLHFGNGTRLTVT.

The V gene is TRBV7-2, the J gene TRBJ2-1; D is perhaps TRBD1 (6 bases). V was pared by 5 bases and J by 4 bases, with 15 bases between. The CDR3 runs to 15 residues. Germline CDR1 reads SGHTA; CDR2 reads FQGNSA. DNA of the CDR3: TGTGCCAGCAGCGCCACCGGACAGTTTTACAATGAGCAGTTCTTC. It yields the protein CASSATGQFYNEQFF. The whole variable domain, remainder taken from reference TRBV7-2 and TRBJ2-1, is GAGVSQSPSNKVTEKGKDVELRCDPISGHTALYWYRQSLGQGLEFLIYFQGNSAPDKSGLPSDRFSAERTGGSVSTLTIQRTQQEDSAVYLCASSATGQFYNEQFFGPGTRLTVL.

The CDR3 here is CASSLPGSTNEKLFF. The CDR3 nucleotides are TGTGCCAGCAGTTTACCGGGGAGTACTAATGAAAAACTGTTTTTT. The chain has TRBV28 and TRBJ1-4; D unresolved. The ends were cut back, 2 bases at V and 2 bases at J, with 9 bases in the middle. The germline V gene encodes CDR1 MDHEN and CDR2 SYDVKM. The CDR3 sequence is 15 residues long.

This clone was seen a few times. Here the CDR3 DNA reads TGTGCCAGCAGTGAAGCGCTTGCAGGGGCGGAATTCACCCTCCACTTT. Its translation: CASSEALAGAEFTLHF. The V and J genes are TRBV2 and TRBJ1-6, with a possible D match to TRBD1 (6 bases). The CDR3 is 16 residues long. Germline lookup yields CDR1 SNHLY and CDR2 FYNNEI. V was cut by 0 bases and J by 14 bases, with 20 bases left in between.

In this sample, this clone turned up a few times. V is TRBV7-8 and J is TRBJ2-2; 7 bases match TRBD2. The CDR3 is 16 residues long. J was trimmed by 5 bases and V by 5 bases; bases with no gene match: 11. Germline assignment: CDR1 SGHVS and CDR2 FQNEAQ. CDR3 coding DNA: TGTGCCAGCAGCCCCCGAGCGGGGTGGAGGACCGGGGAGCTGTTTTTT. The encoded protein is CASSPRAGWRTGELFF.

The V call is TRBV28, the J call TRBJ1-5; D perhaps matches TRBD1 (5 bases). Germline V gene sequence: CDR1 MDHEN, CDR2 SYDVKM. V was shortened by 1 base and J by 1 base, with 14 bases between the two germline ends. The CDR3 covers 17 residues. This CDR3 is CASSLSPGHLSNQPQHF. The DNA for the CDR3 is TGTGCCAGCAGTTTATCTCCCGGACACCTAAGCAATCAGCCCCAGCATTTT.

This clone was found once. This chain connects TRBV7-3 to TRBJ2-5; D is perhaps TRBD2 (6 bases). The CDR3 runs 14 residues. CDR1 SGHTA and CDR2 FQGTGA come from the germline V gene. Trimming shortened V by 2 bases and J by 5 bases, and 12 bases separated the two germline ends. Written as DNA, the CDR3 is TGTGCCAGCAGCTTAGGAGGGGTTCGGGAGACCCAGTACTTC. Translating gives CASSLGGVRETQYF.

This clone was observed a few times. The genes are TRBV4-2 and TRBJ1-2, with 8 bases that match TRBD1. V lost 1 base, J lost 8 bases, and 6 bases stayed unmatched. Per germline, CDR1 LGHNA and CDR2 YNFKEQ. The CDR3 has 14 amino acids. Here the CDR3 reads CASSQVGQGRGYTF. The DNA for the CDR3 is TGTGCCAGCAGCCAAGTTGGACAGGGACGAGGCTACACCTTC.

This clone showed up just once. The rearrangement links TRBV7-8 to TRBJ2-7; 9 bases align to TRBD2. The V gene's germline CDR1 is SGHVS and CDR2 FQNEAQ. The V gene end was trimmed by 5 bases and the J gene end by 7 bases; junction bases not matched to a gene: 18. This CDR3 spans 17 amino acids. The CDR3 DNA sequence: TGTGCCAGCAGCCACGACGGATGGGAGGCCAGCGGGAGGGAGCAGTACGTC. This encodes CASSHDGWEASGREQYV.

The genes are TRBV7-9 and TRBJ2-3, with 8 bases lining up with TRBD1. V shed 4 bases and J 2 bases; nucleotides not matched to a gene: 5. This CDR3 is built from 15 residues. CDR1 is SEHNR and CDR2 is FQNEAQ in the germline V gene (reference sequence). CDR3 amino acids: CASSSSGQATDTQYF. DNA for the CDR3: TGTGCCAGCAGCTCCTCGGGACAGGCCACAGATACGCAGTATTTT.

The rearrangement uses TRBV7-2 and TRBJ1-1; weak D call: TRBD1 (5 bases). The CDR3 totals 16 residues. V was shortened by 5 bases and J by 1 base, with 17 bases between the two germline ends. CDR1 and CDR2 from the germline V gene are SGHTA and FQGNSA. CDR3: CASSPLRGSGNTEAFF. The CDR3 DNA reads as TGTGCCAGCAGCCCCCTCCGGGGGTCAGGGAACACTGAAGCTTTCTTT.

The rearrangement links TRBV19 to TRBJ2-2; 7 nucleotides line up with TRBD2. J was trimmed by 1 base and V by 8 bases; bases with no gene match: 4. The CDR3 extends over 14 amino acids. Per germline, CDR1 LNHDA and CDR2 SQIVND (reference sequence). CDR3: CASGAGMNTGELFF. The CDR3 coding sequence is TGTGCCAGTGGAGCGGGGATGAACACCGGGGAGCTGTTTTTT.

The gene calls are TRBV23-1 and TRBJ1-2, with D unresolved. TRBV23-1 is labeled an ORF, and its function is uncertain. This CDR3 comprises 15 residues. With 0 bases removed from V and 2 bases from J, the gap between germline ends came to 10 bases. The CDR3 nucleotides are TGCGCCAGCAGTCAATCGAACAGAATCAACTATGGCTACACCTTC. Protein: CASSQSNRINYGYTF.

The rearrangement joins TRBV14 to TRBJ2-3; D is unclear. Germline values: CDR1 SGHDN, CDR2 FVKESK. The ends were cut back, 2 bases at V and 0 bases at J, with 9 bases in the middle. The CDR3 length is 15 residues. The CDR3 region has the DNA TGTGCCAGCAGCCAACAGTTGTCTAGCACAGATACGCAGTATTTT. It specifies CASSQQLSSTDTQYF.

The chain recombines TRBV2 with TRBJ1-5, with D perhaps matching TRBD1 (6 bases). CDR3 length: 15 amino acids. The ends were cut back, 1 base at V and 7 bases at J, with 14 bases in the middle. Germline V gene lookup returns CDR1 SNHLY and CDR2 FYNNEI. CDR3 bases: TGTGCCAGCAGTGAAGGGAGGGGGGGGGCCCAGCCCCAGCATTTT. Protein product: CASSEGRGGAQPQHF.

V and J are TRBV6-6 and TRBJ1-5; no reliable D call. Germline V gene lookup returns CDR1 MNHNY and CDR2 SVGAGI (reference sequence). V gave up 0 bases and J gave up 4 bases, with 10 bases separating them. The CDR3 consists of 15 residues. The CDR3 DNA is TGTGCCAGCAGTTACTCGGGCCAGGAAAATCAGCCCCAGCATTTT. Translation: CASSYSGQENQPQHF.

The chain is built from TRBV11-2 and TRBJ2-3; TRBD2 matches 14 bases. The CDR3 covers 15 residues. The trim removed 7 bases at V and 2 bases at J, leaving 2 bases unmatched. Germline lookup yields CDR1 SGHAT and CDR2 FQNNGV. The CDR3 loop is CASTGLAGDTDTQYF. CDR3 bases: TGTGCCAGCACGGGACTAGCGGGAGACACAGATACGCAGTATTTT.

The gene calls are TRBV7-2 and TRBJ2-5; D is undetermined. V lost 5 bases to trimming and J lost 3 bases, with 4 bases between them. Germline CDR1 is SGHTA and CDR2 is FQGNSA. The CDR3 sequence is 11 residues long. The CDR3 coding sequence is TGTGCCAGCAGCCCCAAAGAGACCCAGTACTTC. It translates to CASSPKETQYF.

V and J are TRBV7-3 and TRBJ1-1, with 8 bases matching TRBD1. CDR3 size: 15 residues. Germline assignment: CDR1 SGHTA and CDR2 FQGTGA. V shed 3 bases and J 6 bases; nucleotides not matched to a gene: 9. The CDR3 region is CASSLGQGARSEAFF. CDR3 sequence (DNA): TGTGCCAGCAGCTTGGGTCAGGGGGCTCGGTCTGAAGCTTTCTTT.

The genes are TRBV11-2 and TRBJ2-3; 8 positions agree with TRBD2. V lost 3 bases, J lost 7 bases, and 6 bases stayed unmatched. Germline loops: CDR1 SGHAT, CDR2 FQNNGV. The CDR3 runs 14 residues. In DNA form, the CDR3 reads TGTGCCAGCAGCTTGGGCGGGGGGTGGAATACGCAGTATTTT. Protein: CASSLGGGWNTQYF.

The CDR3: CASRPGAGRYNEQFF. In nucleotides, the CDR3 is TGTGCCAGCAGGCCCGGGGCGGGGAGATACAATGAGCAGTTCTTC. This chain joins TRBV2 and TRBJ2-1, with a weak D call TRBD2 (6 bases). Per germline, CDR1 SNHLY and CDR2 FYNNEI. Trimming cost V 6 bases and J 4 bases, with 16 bases left between them. The CDR3 has 15 amino acids.

The chain joins TRBV3-1 (or the pseudogene TRBV3-2) to TRBJ2-1; D remains ambiguous. This CDR3 comprises 16 residues. Trimming shortened V by 4 bases and J by 4 bases, and 17 bases separated the two germline ends. Germline-derived CDR1 and CDR2 are LGHDT and YNNKEL (reference sequence). The CDR3: CASSPHGRTYYNEQFF. The CDR3 nucleotides are TGTGCCAGCAGCCCTCATGGTAGAACCTATTACAATGAGCAGTTCTTC.

The chain uses TRBV19 and TRBJ1-6, with D perhaps matching TRBD1 (5 bases). The CDR3 is made up of 15 amino acids. Germline V lookup: CDR1 LNHDA, CDR2 SQIVND (reference sequence). Trimming left V 8 bases short and J 9 bases short, with 20 bases between. The CDR3 DNA is TGTGCCAGTCAGTCGAGGCGGCGGGGGTTTTCACCCCTCCACTTT. It specifies CASQSRRRGFSPLHF.

V usage is TRBV4-2 and J usage is TRBJ1-2, with 11 nucleotides matching TRBD1. V lost 0 bases to trimming and J lost 2 bases; unmatched junction nucleotides: 11. CDR3 length equals 19 residues. In germline, CDR1 is LGHNA, CDR2 YNFKEQ. This chain's CDR3 is CASSQDGRLGTGGNYGYTF. As DNA, the CDR3 is TGTGCCAGCAGCCAAGATGGAAGATTGGGGACAGGGGGAAACTATGGCTACACCTTC.

In its sample, this clone ranks as medium-sized. The chain has TRBV28 and TRBJ2-1; D possibly corresponds to TRBD2 (6 bases). Germline V gene lookup returns CDR1 MDHEN and CDR2 SYDVKM. Trimming stripped 2 bases from V and 5 bases from J, with 22 bases between. The CDR3 length is 18 residues. The CDR3 loop reads CASSLPLAWGWNHNEQFF. In DNA form, the CDR3 reads TGTGCCAGCAGTTTACCCCTAGCGTGGGGATGGAACCACAATGAGCAGTTCTTC.

The gene calls are TRBV10-2 and TRBJ1-1, with 9 bases fitting TRBD1. The germline gives CDR1 WSHSY, CDR2 SAAADI. V gave up 9 bases and J gave up 4 bases; unmatched junction bases: 6. The CDR3 runs to 13 residues. CDR3 DNA sequence: TGCGCCAGTGGACAGGGGTGGGGCACTGAAGCTTTCTTT. It specifies CASGQGWGTEAFF.

This clone occurred once. The V gene is TRBV4-1, the J gene TRBJ1-2; 8 nucleotides line up with TRBD1. Germline V gene sequence: CDR1 MGHRA, CDR2 YSYEKL. V dropped 2 bases and J dropped 5; count of bases not matched to a gene: 7. This CDR3 is 15 amino acids long. The DNA of the CDR3 is TGCGCCAGCAGCCAATCCGGACAGGGTTGGTATGGCTACACCTTC. This gives the protein CASSQSGQGWYGYTF.

The chain is built from TRBV27 and TRBJ1-4; the D is unclear. Trimming left V 5 bases short and J 6 bases short, with 13 bases between. The CDR3 runs 14 residues. Germline V CDR1 and CDR2: MNHEY, SMNVEV (reference sequence). The CDR3 loop reads CASSLDGSYEKLFF. The CDR3 DNA is TGTGCCAGCAGTCTCGACGGGTCGTATGAAAAACTGTTTTTT.